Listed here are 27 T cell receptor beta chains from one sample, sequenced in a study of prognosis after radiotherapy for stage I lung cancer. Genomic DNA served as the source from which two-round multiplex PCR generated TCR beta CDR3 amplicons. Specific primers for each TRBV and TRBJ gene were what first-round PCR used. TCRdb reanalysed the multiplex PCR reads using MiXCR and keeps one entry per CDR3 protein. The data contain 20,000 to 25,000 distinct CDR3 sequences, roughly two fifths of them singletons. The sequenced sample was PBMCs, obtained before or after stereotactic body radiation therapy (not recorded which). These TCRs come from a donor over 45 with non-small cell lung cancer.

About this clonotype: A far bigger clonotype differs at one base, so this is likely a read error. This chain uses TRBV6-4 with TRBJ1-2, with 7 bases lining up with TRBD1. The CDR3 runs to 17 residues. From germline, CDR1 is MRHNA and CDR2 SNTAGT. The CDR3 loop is CAISEFAVGDRAYGYTF. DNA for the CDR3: TGTGCCATCAGTGAATTCGCGGTCGGTGACAGGGCCTATGGCTACACCTTC.

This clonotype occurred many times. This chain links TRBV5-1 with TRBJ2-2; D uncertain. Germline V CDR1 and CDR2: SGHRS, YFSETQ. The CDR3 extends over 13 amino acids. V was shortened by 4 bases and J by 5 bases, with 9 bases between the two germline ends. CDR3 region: CASSPRDTGELFF. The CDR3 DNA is TGCGCCAGCAGCCCTAGGGATACCGGGGAGCTGTTTTTT.

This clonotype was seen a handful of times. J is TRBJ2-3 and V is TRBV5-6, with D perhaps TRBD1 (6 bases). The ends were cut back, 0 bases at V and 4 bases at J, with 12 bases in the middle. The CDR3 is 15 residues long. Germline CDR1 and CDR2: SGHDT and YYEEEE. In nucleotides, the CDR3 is TGTGCCAGCAGCTTGGGGGACACAAATTCAGATACGCAGTATTTT. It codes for CASSLGDTNSDTQYF.

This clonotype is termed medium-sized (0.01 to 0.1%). Here the CDR3 reads CASTRQGASGYTF. The CDR3 DNA follows: TGTGCCAGCACGAGACAGGGGGCTAGTGGCTACACCTTC. The V gene is TRBV2, the J gene TRBJ1-2; 10 bases match TRBD1. V shed 7 bases and J 7 bases; nucleotides not matched to a gene: 6. CDR1 and CDR2 (germline): SNHLY, FYNNEI. This CDR3 comprises 13 residues.

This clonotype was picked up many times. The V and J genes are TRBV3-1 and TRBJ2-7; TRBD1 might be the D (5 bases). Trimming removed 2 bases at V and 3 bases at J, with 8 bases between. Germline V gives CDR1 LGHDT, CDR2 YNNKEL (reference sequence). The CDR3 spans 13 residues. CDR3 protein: CASSQIDSYEQYF. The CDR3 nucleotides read TGTGCCAGCAGCCAAATAGACAGCTACGAGCAGTACTTC.

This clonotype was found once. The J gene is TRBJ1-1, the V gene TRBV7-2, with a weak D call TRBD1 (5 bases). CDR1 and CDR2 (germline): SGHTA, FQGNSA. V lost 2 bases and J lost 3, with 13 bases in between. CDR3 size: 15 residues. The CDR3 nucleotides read TGTGCCAGCAGCTTAACAGGAGATGTGTACACTGAAGCTTTCTTT. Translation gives CASSLTGDVYTEAFF.

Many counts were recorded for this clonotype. CDR3 sequence reads: CASSDDRYEQYF. For the CDR3, the DNA is TGCGCCAGCAGCGACGACAGGTACGAGCAGTACTTC. The rearrangement links TRBV5-1 to TRBJ2-7; perhaps TRBD1 as D (6 bases). The germline V gene has CDR1 SGHRS and CDR2 YFSETQ. Trimming left V 4 bases short and J 4 bases short, with 9 bases between. The CDR3 length is 12 residues.

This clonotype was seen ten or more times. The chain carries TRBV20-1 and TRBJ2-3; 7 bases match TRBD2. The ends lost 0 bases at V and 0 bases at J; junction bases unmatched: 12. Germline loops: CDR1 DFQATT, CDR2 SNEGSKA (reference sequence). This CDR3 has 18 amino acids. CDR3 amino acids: CSARDITGSGTSTDTQYF. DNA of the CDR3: TGCAGTGCTAGAGATATCACGGGGAGCGGGACCAGCACAGATACGCAGTATTTT.

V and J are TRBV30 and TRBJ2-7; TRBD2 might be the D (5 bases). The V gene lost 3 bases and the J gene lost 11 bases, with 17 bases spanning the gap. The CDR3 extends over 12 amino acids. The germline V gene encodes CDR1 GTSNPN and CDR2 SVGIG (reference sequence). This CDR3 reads CAWSMGSKEKYF. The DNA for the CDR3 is TGTGCCTGGAGCATGGGGAGTAAGGAGAAGTACTTC.

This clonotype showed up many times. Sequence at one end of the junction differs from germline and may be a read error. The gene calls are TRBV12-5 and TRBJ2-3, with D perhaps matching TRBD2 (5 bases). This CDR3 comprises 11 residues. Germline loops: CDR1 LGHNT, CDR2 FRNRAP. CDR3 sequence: CTSGIADTQYF. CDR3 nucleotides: TGTACTAGTGGGATCGCAGATACGCAGTATTTT.

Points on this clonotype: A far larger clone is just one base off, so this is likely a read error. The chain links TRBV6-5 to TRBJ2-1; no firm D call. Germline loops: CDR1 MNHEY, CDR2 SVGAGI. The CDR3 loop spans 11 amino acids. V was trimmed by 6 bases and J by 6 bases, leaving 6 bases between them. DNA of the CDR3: TGTGCCAGCAGGAGAAGCAATGAGCAGTTCTTC. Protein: CASRRSNEQFF.

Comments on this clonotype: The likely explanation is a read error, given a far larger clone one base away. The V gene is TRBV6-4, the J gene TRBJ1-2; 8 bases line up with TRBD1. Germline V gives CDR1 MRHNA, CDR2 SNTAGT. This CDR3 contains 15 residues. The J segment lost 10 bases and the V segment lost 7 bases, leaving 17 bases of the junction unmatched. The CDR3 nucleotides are TGTGCCAGCATTCGGGGGCAGGGGGCGGAGAATGTCTACACCTTC. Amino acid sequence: CASIRGQGAENVYTF.

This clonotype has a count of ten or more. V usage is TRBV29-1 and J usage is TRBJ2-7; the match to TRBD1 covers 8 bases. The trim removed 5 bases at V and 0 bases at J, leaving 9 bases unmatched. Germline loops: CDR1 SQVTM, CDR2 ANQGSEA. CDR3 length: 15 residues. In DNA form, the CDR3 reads TGCAGCGTTTGGGAGTCGGGACAGGTCTCCTACGAGCAGTACTTC. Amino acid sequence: CSVWESGQVSYEQYF.

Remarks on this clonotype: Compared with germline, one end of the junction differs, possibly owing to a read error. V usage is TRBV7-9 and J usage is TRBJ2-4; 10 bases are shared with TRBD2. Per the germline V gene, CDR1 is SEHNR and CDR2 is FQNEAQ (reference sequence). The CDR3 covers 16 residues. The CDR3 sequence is CAGSQVLAGEKNIQYF. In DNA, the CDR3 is TGTGCCGGCAGCCAAGTCCTAGCGGGGGAGAAAAACATTCAGTACTTC.

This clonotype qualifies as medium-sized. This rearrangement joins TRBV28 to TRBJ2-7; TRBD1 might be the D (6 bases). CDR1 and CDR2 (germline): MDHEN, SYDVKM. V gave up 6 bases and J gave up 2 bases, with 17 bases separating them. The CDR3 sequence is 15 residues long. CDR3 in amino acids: CASRPGDLPTYEQYF. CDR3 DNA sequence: TGTGCCAGCAGACCAGGGGACCTTCCCACCTACGAGCAGTACTTC.

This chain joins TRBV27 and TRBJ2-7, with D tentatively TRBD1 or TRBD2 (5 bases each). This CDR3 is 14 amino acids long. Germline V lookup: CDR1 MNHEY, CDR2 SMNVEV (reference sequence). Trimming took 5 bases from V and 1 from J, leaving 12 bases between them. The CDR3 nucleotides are TGTGCCAGCAGTCCGGGACGCACGTCCTACGAGCAGTACTTC. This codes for CASSPGRTSYEQYF.

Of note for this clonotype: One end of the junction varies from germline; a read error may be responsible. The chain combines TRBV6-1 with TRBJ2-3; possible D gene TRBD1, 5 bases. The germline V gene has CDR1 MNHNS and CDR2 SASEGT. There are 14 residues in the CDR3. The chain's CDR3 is CASNKGKSTDTRYF. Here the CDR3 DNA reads TGTGCCAGCAACAAGGGGAAGAGCACAGATACGCGGTATTTT.

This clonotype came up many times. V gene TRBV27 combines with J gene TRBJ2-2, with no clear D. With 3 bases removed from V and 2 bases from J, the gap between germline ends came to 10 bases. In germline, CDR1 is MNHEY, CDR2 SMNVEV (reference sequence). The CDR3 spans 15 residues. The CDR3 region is CASSLLGFNTGELFF. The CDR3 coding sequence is TGTGCCAGCAGTTTGTTGGGATTCAACACCGGGGAGCTGTTTTTT.

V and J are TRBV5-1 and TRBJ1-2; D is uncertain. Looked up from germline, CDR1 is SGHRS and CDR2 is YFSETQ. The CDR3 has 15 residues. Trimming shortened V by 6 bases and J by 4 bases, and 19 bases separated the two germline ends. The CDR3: CASNPLAGVGYGYTF. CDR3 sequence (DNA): TGCGCCAGCAACCCTCTTGCTGGGGTTGGCTATGGCTACACCTTC.

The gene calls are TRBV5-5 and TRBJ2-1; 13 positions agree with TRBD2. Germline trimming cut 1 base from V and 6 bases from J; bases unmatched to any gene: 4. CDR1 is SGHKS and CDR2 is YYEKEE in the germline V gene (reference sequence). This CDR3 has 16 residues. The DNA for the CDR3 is TGTGCCAGCAGCTTGATGAGGACTAGCGGGAGCAATGAGCAGTTCTTC. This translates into CASSLMRTSGSNEQFF.

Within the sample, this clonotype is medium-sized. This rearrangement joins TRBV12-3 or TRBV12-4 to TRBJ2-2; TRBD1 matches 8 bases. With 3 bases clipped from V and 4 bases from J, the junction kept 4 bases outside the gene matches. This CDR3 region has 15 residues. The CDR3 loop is CASSFVDRVTGELFF. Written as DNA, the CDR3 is TGTGCCAGCAGTTTCGTGGACAGGGTCACCGGGGAGCTGTTTTTT.

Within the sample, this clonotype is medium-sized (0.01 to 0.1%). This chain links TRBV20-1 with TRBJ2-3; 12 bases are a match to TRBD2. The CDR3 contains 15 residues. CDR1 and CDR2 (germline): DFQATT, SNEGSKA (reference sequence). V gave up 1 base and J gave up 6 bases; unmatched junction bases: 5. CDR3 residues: CSARAGLAGLDTQYF. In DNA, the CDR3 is TGCAGTGCTAGAGCTGGACTAGCGGGATTGGATACGCAGTATTTT.

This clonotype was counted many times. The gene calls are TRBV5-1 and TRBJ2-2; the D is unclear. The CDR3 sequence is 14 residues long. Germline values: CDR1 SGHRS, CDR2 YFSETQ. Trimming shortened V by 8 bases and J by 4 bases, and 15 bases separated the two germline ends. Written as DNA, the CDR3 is TGCGCCAGGACCCATAACTATTCCACCGGGGAGCTGTTTTTT. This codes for CARTHNYSTGELFF.

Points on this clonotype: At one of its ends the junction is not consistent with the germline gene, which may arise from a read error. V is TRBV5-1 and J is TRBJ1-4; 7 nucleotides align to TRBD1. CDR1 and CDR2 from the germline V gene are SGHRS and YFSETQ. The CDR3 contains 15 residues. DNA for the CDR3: TGCGCCAGCAGCTTCCAGGGGGAGGCTAATGAAAAACCGTTTTTT. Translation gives CASSFQGEANEKPFF. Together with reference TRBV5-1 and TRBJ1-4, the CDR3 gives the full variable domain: KAGVTQTPRYLIKTRGQQVTLSCSPISGHRSVSWYQQTPGQGLQFLFEYFSETQRNKGNFPGRFSGRQFSNSRSEMNVSTLELGDSALYLCASSFQGEANEKPFFGSGTQLSVL.

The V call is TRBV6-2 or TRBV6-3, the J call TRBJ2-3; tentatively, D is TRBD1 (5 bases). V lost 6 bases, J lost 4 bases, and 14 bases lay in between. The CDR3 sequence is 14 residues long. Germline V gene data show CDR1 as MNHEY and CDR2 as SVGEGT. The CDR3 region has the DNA TGTGCCAGCAGGATGACATGGGGCGCAGATACGCAGTATTTT. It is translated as CASRMTWGADTQYF.

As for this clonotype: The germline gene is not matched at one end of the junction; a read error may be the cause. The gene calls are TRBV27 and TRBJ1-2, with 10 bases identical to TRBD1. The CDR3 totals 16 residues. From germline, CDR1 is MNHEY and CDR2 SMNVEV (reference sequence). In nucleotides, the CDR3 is TGTGCCAGCAGTTCTCATTTGACAGGGGGCGACTATGGATACGCATTC. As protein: CASSSHLTGGDYGYAF.

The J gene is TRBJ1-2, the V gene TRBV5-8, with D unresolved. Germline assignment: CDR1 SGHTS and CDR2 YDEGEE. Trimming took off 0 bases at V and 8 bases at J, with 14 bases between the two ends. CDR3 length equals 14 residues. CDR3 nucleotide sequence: TGTGCCAGCAGCTTGGGACCGCCGGGGAAGGGCTACACCTTC. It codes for CASSLGPPGKGYTF.